The 8 T cell receptor beta chains reported below all come from one sample, sequenced in a study of shared clonotypes between healthy human individuals. Only CD45RO-negative cells positively selected for CCR7 counted as naive CD8 cells, so terminally differentiated effector memory CD45RA+ cells were excluded. Profiled with immunoSEQ multiplex PCR; TCRdb holds only in-frame clones, not every one. The sample holds about 750,000 clones; around 93% are singletons and the top ten take approximately 25%. Material: naive CD8+ T cells sorted from blood. The receptors were sampled from a man aged 25 to 45 in good health.

CDR3 sequence reads: CASRGMNTEAFF. The CDR3 bases are TGTGCCAGCAGGGGGATGAACACTGAAGCTTTCTTT. This chain joins TRBV7-3 and TRBJ1-1, with no clear D. The V and J ends lost 6 bases and 0 bases respectively, with 5 bases between them. This CDR3 has 12 residues. Germline V lookup: CDR1 SGHTA, CDR2 FQGTGA.

J is TRBJ1-5 and V is TRBV7-8, with 8 bases identical to TRBD1. CDR1 SGHVS and CDR2 FQNEAQ come from the germline V gene. This CDR3 is 20 amino acids long. Germline trimming cut 2 bases from V and 6 bases from J; bases unmatched to any gene: 21. Here the CDR3 DNA reads TGTGCCAGCAGCTTAAATAGGATCGACATCGACAGGGGAGTATTTCAGCCCCAGCATTTT. Translating it yields CASSLNRIDIDRGVFQPQHF. The complete variable domain, with remaining parts taken from reference TRBV7-8 and TRBJ1-5, reads GAGVSQSPRYKVAKRGQDVALRCDPISGHVSLFWYQQALGQGPEFLTYFQNEAQLDKSGLPSDRFFAERPEGSVSTLKIQRTQQEDSAVYLCASSLNRIDIDRGVFQPQHFGDGTRLSIL.

The chain couples TRBV18 to TRBJ1-1, with no clear D. The CDR3 spans 16 residues. V dropped 0 bases and J dropped 5 bases, with 16 bases sitting between them. Germline V lookup: CDR1 KGHSH, CDR2 LQKENI. The CDR3 spells CASSPPASRSGTEAFF. Here the CDR3 DNA reads TGTGCCAGCTCACCACCGGCATCCCGGTCTGGGACTGAAGCTTTCTTT.

The chain carries TRBV6-5 and TRBJ2-1; a weak D match, TRBD1 (6 bases). The CDR3 runs 13 residues. Between the trimmed V and J ends, which lost 7 bases and 4 bases, there was a span of 11 bases. The germline gives CDR1 MNHEY, CDR2 SVGAGI. CDR3 loop: CASTRDKYNEQFF. Written as DNA, the CDR3 is TGTGCCAGCACCCGGGACAAGTACAATGAGCAGTTCTTC.

The V and J genes are TRBV19 and TRBJ2-2; TRBD2 might be the D (5 bases). CDR1 and CDR2 from the germline V gene are LNHDA and SQIVND (reference sequence). Trimming shortened V by 6 bases and J by 9 bases, and 14 bases separated the two germline ends. CDR3 length: 13 amino acids. The CDR3 nucleotides are TGTGCCAGTAGGTTCGGATCCGGGAGGGAGCTGTTTTTT. Translating it yields CASRFGSGRELFF.

In regard to this clone: In the same sample, other DNA sequences code for this CDR3. The V and J genes are TRBV27 and TRBJ2-7, with no clear D. The CDR3 runs to 13 residues. Germline lookup yields CDR1 MNHEY and CDR2 SMNVEV (reference sequence). V was cut by 6 bases and J by 2 bases, with 11 bases left in between. The CDR3 spells CASSPRVTYEQYF. CDR3 DNA: TGTGCCAGCAGCCCACGGGTAACCTACGAGCAGTACTTC.

DNA for the CDR3: TGTGCCACCAGCAGCCAGAATCAGCCCCAGCATTTT. It encodes CATSSQNQPQHF. The chain combines TRBV15 with TRBJ1-5; no definite D call. CDR1 and CDR2 (germline): LNHNV, YYDKDF (reference sequence). The CDR3 has 12 amino acids. V was shortened by 3 bases and J by 4 bases, with 4 bases between the two germline ends.

In regard to this clone: Since a much larger clone is just one base distant, this may be a read error. The chain employs TRBV5-1 and TRBJ2-3; D remains ambiguous. The V end lost 8 bases, the J end lost 10 bases, and 29 bases lay between the germline ends. Germline CDR1 and CDR2: SGHRS and YFSETQ. The CDR3 is made up of 16 amino acids. The DNA of the CDR3 is TGCGCCAGTTGGACCGGAGACGGTCACATCCCCGATGCGCAGTATTTT. Encoded protein: CASWTGDGHIPDAQYF. Supplemented by reference TRBV5-1 and TRBJ2-3, the full variable domain reads KAGVTQTPRYLIKTRGQQVTLSCSPISGHRSVSWYQQTPGQGLQFLFEYFSETQRNKGNFPGRFSGRQFSNSRSEMNVSTLELGDSALYLCASWTGDGHIPDAQYFGPGTRLTVL.